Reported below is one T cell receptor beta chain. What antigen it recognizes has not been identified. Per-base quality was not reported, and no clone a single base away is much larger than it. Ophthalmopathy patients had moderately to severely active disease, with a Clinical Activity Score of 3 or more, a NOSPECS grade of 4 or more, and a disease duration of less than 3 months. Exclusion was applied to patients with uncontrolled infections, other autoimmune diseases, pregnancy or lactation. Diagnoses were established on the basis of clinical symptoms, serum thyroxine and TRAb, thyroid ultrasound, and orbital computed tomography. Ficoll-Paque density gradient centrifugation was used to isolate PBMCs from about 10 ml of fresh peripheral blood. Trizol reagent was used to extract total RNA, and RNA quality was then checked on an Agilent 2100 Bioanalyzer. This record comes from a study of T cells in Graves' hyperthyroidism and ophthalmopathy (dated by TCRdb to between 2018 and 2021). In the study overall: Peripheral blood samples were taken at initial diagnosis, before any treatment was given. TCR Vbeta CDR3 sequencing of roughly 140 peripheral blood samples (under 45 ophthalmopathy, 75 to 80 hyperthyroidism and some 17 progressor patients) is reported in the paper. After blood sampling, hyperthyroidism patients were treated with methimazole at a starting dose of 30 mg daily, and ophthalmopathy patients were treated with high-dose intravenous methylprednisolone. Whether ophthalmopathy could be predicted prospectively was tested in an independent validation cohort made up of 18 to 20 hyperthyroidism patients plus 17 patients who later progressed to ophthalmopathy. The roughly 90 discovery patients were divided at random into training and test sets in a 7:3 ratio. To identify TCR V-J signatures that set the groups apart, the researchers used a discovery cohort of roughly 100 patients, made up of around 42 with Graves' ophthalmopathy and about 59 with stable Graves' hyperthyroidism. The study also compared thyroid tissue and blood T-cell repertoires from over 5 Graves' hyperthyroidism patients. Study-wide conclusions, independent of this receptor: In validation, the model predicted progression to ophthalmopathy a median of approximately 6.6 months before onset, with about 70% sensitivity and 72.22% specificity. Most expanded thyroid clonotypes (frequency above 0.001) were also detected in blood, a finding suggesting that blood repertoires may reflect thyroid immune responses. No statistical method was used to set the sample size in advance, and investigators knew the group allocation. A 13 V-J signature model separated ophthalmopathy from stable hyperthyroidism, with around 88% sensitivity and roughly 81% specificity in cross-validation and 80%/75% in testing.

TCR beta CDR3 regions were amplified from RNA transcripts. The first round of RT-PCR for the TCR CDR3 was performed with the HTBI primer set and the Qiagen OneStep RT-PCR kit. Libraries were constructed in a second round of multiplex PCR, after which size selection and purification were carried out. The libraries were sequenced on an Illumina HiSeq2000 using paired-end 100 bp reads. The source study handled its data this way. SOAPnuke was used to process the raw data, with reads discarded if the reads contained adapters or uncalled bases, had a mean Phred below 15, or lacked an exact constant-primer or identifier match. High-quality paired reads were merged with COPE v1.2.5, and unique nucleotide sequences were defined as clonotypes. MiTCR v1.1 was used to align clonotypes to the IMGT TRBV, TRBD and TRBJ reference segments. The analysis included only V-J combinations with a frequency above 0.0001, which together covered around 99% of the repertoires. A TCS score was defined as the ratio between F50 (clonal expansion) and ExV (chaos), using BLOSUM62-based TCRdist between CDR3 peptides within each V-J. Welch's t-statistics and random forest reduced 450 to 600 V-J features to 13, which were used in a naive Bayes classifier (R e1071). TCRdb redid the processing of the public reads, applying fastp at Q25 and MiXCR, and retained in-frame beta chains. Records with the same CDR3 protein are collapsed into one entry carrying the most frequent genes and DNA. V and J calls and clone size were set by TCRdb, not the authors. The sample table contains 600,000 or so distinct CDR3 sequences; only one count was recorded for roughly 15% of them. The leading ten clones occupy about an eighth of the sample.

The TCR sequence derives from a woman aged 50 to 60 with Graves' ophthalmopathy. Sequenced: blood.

CDR3 sequence: CASSPGLAYGAEQFF. In nucleotide form, the sequence is TGTGCCAGCTCACCCGGACTAGCATATGGGGCTGAGCAGTTCTTC. Recombination linked TRBV18 to TRBJ2-1; 8 central nucleotides agree with TRBD2. Including cysteine and phenylalanine, the CDR3 has 15 amino acids. This entry keeps only the CDR3 DNA: 45 bases, framed from base 1. V has 3 bases trimmed and J has 9 bases trimmed; junction bases matching no gene number 10. Via the germline V gene, CDR1 is KGHSH and CDR2 LQKENI.